The present T cell receptor (beta chain) was sequenced within a study of shared clonotypes between healthy human individuals. Study results and limitations: The study drew on few donors, limiting represented genetic and exposure-history diversity.

Researchers ran the assay at a deep level. Per the original data handling: Junction-only sequences without quality scores came from ImmunoSEQ, so filtering differed. Repertoires were generated with immunoSEQ multiplex PCR, while TCRdb's copy carries only in-frame clones and drops some. For V, J and clone size, that table is used; D and trimming come from the DNA. The sample carries under 600,000 clones, roughly 95% recorded once. Remarks on this clone: Its target is not known.

The study drew its donors from healthy HIV-negative adults without recent acute infections or vaccinations. The sample taken for sequencing was naive CD4+ T cells sorted from blood. Subset meaning: CD45RA+ positively selected. This receptor was obtained from a woman aged 25-40 years in good health.

The CDR3 reads CASSADRVFIETQYF. The DNA for the CDR3 is TGTGCCAGTAGTGCAGACAGGGTGTTTATTGAGACCCAGTACTTC. The V and J genes are TRBV19 and TRBJ2-5; 7 bases map to TRBD1. The germline gives CDR1 LNHDA, CDR2 SQIVND (reference sequence). Trimming removed 5 bases from V and 5 bases from J; junction bases left unmatched: 11. CDR3 size: 15 residues.